These 29 T cell receptor beta chains share one sample of origin, sequenced in a study of human T cells and chemical hapten exposure. Each CDR3 protein is one row after TCRdb ran MiXCR on the RACE reads. This table holds around 350,000 distinct CDR3 sequences, about 5% found once. Time point noted: pre-sensitization, week 0. The sample's treatment: therapeutic diphenylcyclopropenone sensitization with weekly scalp DPC. The material was whole blood, obtained in connection with sensitization to the hapten diphenylcyclopropenone (DPC). These TCRs come from a woman aged 18 to 35 with alopecia areata. Some clones in this sample may be carry-over from other donors' samples.

This clonotype was seen a handful of times. CDR3 sequence (DNA): TGTGCCAGCAGCTTAGGATGGGGGGCACACTCCTACGAGCAGTACTTC. Its translation is CASSLGWGAHSYEQYF. J is TRBJ2-7 and V is TRBV11-1; possibly TRBD1 or TRBD2 for D (6 bases each). Trimming stripped 1 base from V and 0 bases from J, with 13 bases between. Germline CDR1 reads SGHAT; CDR2 reads FQDESV (reference sequence). The CDR3 length is 16 residues.

This clonotype was seen more than once but under ten times. The rearrangement uses TRBV3-1 and TRBJ2-6; possibly TRBD2 for D (6 bases). Trimming took 4 bases from V and 4 from J, leaving 11 bases between them. The CDR3 extends over 15 amino acids. Germline V gene lookup returns CDR1 LGHDT and CDR2 YNNKEL (reference sequence). The CDR3 DNA reads TGTGCCAGCAGCCGGCGGGGCGCCGGGGCCAACGTCCTGACTTTC. This encodes CASSRRGAGANVLTF.

The sample holds a few counts of this clonotype. This chain links TRBV5-1 with TRBJ1-1; a weak D match, TRBD1 (6 bases). The CDR3 spans 17 residues. Trimming shortened V by 6 bases and J by 1 base, and 22 bases separated the two germline ends. Germline V gives CDR1 SGHRS, CDR2 YFSETQ. The CDR3 spells CASTPFVFPGENTEAFF. CDR3 sequence (DNA): TGCGCCAGCACTCCATTCGTTTTTCCAGGGGAGAACACTGAAGCTTTCTTT.

In its sample, this clonotype was seen a few times. The V call is TRBV12-3 or TRBV12-4, the J call TRBJ2-7; D not resolved. The V and J ends lost 6 bases and 7 bases respectively, with 16 bases between them. CDR3 size: 13 residues. CDR3 DNA: TGTGCCAGCAGACGTCCTCCTGCGCGGGAGCAGTACTTC. It specifies CASRRPPAREQYF.

This clonotype was detected a few times. The CDR3 region has the DNA TGTGCCAGCAGCCAGGAGCTAGCGGGAGACTACAATGAGCAGTTCTTC. It codes for CASSQELAGDYNEQFF. The chain employs TRBV3-1 and TRBJ2-1, with TRBD2 identical over 10 bases. Germline V CDR1 and CDR2: LGHDT, YNNKEL (reference sequence). The trim removed 3 bases at V and 3 bases at J, leaving 5 bases unmatched. There are 16 residues in the CDR3.

This clonotype occurred many times. V and J are TRBV7-2 and TRBJ2-1; D is unresolved. From germline, CDR1 is SGHTA and CDR2 FQGNSA. The CDR3 runs to 14 residues. V shed 1 base and J shed 6 bases, with 10 bases lying between them. Written as DNA, the CDR3 is TGTGCCAGCAGCTTAGTGGCACAGAGCAATGAGCAGTTCTTC. Amino acid sequence: CASSLVAQSNEQFF.

In the case of this clonotype: A clone one base away is much larger, so this may be a read error. This is likely a read error, given that the CDR3 carries no conserved phenylalanine or tryptophan at its end. The rearrangement uses TRBV12-3 or TRBV12-4 and TRBJ1-1; 8 bases map to TRBD1. The length of the CDR3 is 15 residues. The junction had 4 bases not matched to a gene; V was cut back by 4 bases and J by 0 bases. CDR3 loop: CASSSRTGMNTEAFL. Written as DNA, the CDR3 is TGTGCCAGCAGTTCCCGGACAGGGATGAACACTGAAGCTTTCTTA.

The J gene is TRBJ2-2, the V gene TRBV11-2; D call uncertain. The CDR3 sequence is 13 residues long. Germline V gene lookup returns CDR1 SGHAT and CDR2 FQNNGV. V was cut by 5 bases and J by 5 bases, with 9 bases left in between. CDR3 in DNA: TGTGCCAGCAGCCCCGGGTGGACCGGGGAGCTGTTTTTT. Translated: CASSPGWTGELFF.

This clonotype turned up a few times. CDR3 coding DNA: TGTGCAAGTCGCTTAGCTAACAGGGGGGCCATTGGACTACCCTATGGCTACACCTTC. Its protein is CASRLANRGAIGLPYGYTF. The gene calls are TRBV12-2 and TRBJ1-2; the table gives TRBD1 as D, unverified against the DNA. TRBV12-2 is flagged as a pseudogene. CDR3 size: 19 residues.

This clonotype showed up just a few times. The chain is built from TRBV23-1 and TRBJ1-1; D unresolved. TRBV23-1 is recorded as an ORF, its role being uncertain. V lost 3 bases and J 4 bases, leaving 6 bases between the germline ends. The CDR3 runs 12 residues. The CDR3 nucleotides are TGCGCCAGCAGTCAGCGATGCACTGAAGCTTTCTTT. As protein: CASSQRCTEAFF.

The gene calls are TRBV12-3 or TRBV12-4 and TRBJ1-5; D possibly corresponds to TRBD1 (6 bases). The CDR3 extends over 14 amino acids. V lost 6 bases and J lost 6, with 15 bases in between. The CDR3 bases are TGTGCCAGCAGCGGGGACGGGACATTTCAGCCCCAGCATTTT. This codes for CASSGDGTFQPQHF.

This clonotype was seen a few times. The chain employs TRBV2 and TRBJ1-2; D is unclear. Trimming removed 7 bases from V and 8 bases from J, with 11 bases in between. CDR3 length: 11 residues. Germline values: CDR1 SNHLY, CDR2 FYNNEI. The CDR3 protein is CASKDPLGYTF. CDR3 in DNA: TGTGCCAGCAAAGATCCCCTAGGCTACACCTTC. Drawing the rest from reference TRBV2 and TRBJ1-2, the complete variable domain is EPEVTQTPSHQVTQMGQEVILRCVPISNHLYFYWYRQILGQKVEFLVSFYNNEISEKSEIFDDQFSVERPDGSNFTLKIRSTKLEDSAMYFCASKDPLGYTFGSGTRLTVV.

This clonotype was detected only a few times. The rearrangement joins TRBV6-2 or TRBV6-3 to TRBJ2-5, with D unresolved. Germline V lookup: CDR1 MNHEY, CDR2 SVGEGT. V was trimmed by 4 bases and J by 1 base, leaving 13 bases between them. This CDR3 has 15 residues. The CDR3 bases are TGTGCCAGCAGTTCACCTCCAGACGGCCAAGAGACCCAGTACTTC. This gives the protein CASSSPPDGQETQYF.

This clonotype has just a few counts. The chain joins TRBV24-1 to TRBJ2-7, with no clear D. V lost 12 bases, J lost 0 bases, and 11 bases lay in between. The germline V gene has CDR1 KGHDR and CDR2 SFDVKD. The length of the CDR3 is 12 residues. DNA for the CDR3: TGTGCCCCTTTTCCTTACTCCTACGAGCAGTACTTC. This codes for CAPFPYSYEQYF.

The V gene is TRBV5-1, the J gene TRBJ1-6; the match to TRBD1 covers 8 bases. Germline CDR1 SGHRS, CDR2 YFSETQ. The CDR3 length is 17 residues. After removal of 2 bases from V and 0 bases from J, the junction contained 4 bases not matched to a gene. CDR3 residues: CASSFGQGSSYNSPLHF. Here the CDR3 DNA reads TGCGCCAGCAGCTTCGGACAGGGAAGCTCCTATAATTCACCCCTCCACTTT.

This clonotype was picked up many times. This sequence joins TRBV24-1 and TRBJ1-2, with 7 nucleotides matching TRBD1. The CDR3 runs 15 residues. V was clipped by 9 bases and J by 2 bases; unmatched bases: 11. Looked up from germline, CDR1 is KGHDR and CDR2 is SFDVKD. DNA for the CDR3: TGTGCCACCGCAGGGGGTCCGGGGATCAACTATGGCTACACCTTC. It specifies CATAGGPGINYGYTF.

The J gene is TRBJ1-1, the V gene TRBV18; TRBD1 matches 7 bases. CDR1 and CDR2 from the germline V gene are KGHSH and LQKENI. After removal of 4 bases from V and 3 bases from J, the junction contained 8 bases not matched to a gene. The CDR3 is 15 residues long. In DNA, the CDR3 is TGTGCCAGCTCACTCGCGACAGGGAAAGACACTGAAGCTTTCTTT. It yields the protein CASSLATGKDTEAFF.

The V and J genes are TRBV7-2 and TRBJ1-1, with TRBD1 matching 7 bases. The CDR3 has 14 residues. Germline-derived CDR1 and CDR2 are SGHTA and FQGNSA. The junction had 2 bases not matched to a gene; V was cut back by 1 base and J by 3 bases. CDR3 amino acids: CASSLEGAYTEAFF. CDR3 coding DNA: TGTGCCAGCAGCTTAGAGGGGGCGTACACTGAAGCTTTCTTT.

This sequence joins TRBV7-9 and TRBJ1-1, with 8 nucleotides matching TRBD1. Germline CDR1 reads SEHNR; CDR2 reads FQNEAQ (reference sequence). Trimming took 5 bases from V and 0 from J; bases not matched to a gene: 5. The CDR3 is 15 residues long. CDR3 protein: CASSPGDRMNTEAFF. The CDR3 DNA reads TGTGCCAGCAGCCCTGGGGACAGGATGAACACTGAAGCTTTCTTT.

This clonotype was picked up many times. This rearrangement joins TRBV7-3 to TRBJ2-3; TRBD1 matches 7 bases. With V trimmed by 3 bases and J by 6 bases, 6 bases remained unmatched. The CDR3 sequence is 14 residues long. Germline V gene lookup returns CDR1 SGHTA and CDR2 FQGTGA. CDR3 sequence: CASSLTGSPDTQYF. The CDR3 nucleotides are TGTGCCAGCAGCTTGACAGGGTCCCCGGATACGCAGTATTTT.

The chain couples TRBV15 to TRBJ1-6; D might be TRBD1 (6 bases). Trimming left V 0 bases short and J 8 bases short, with 14 bases between. Looked up from germline, CDR1 is LNHNV and CDR2 is YYDKDF (reference sequence). CDR3 length: 16 amino acids. CDR3: CATSRDGPGAYSPLHF. CDR3 nucleotide sequence: TGTGCCACCAGCAGAGATGGGCCGGGGGCGTATTCACCCCTCCACTTT. The full variable domain, in which reference TRBV15 and TRBJ1-6 provide the parts outside the CDR3, is DAMVIQNPRYQVTQFGKPVTLSCSQTLNHNVMYWYQQKSSQAPKLLFHYYDKDFNNEADTPDNFQSRRPNTSFCFLDIRSPGLGDTAMYLCATSRDGPGAYSPLHFGNGTRLTVT.

V and J are TRBV6-2 or TRBV6-3 and TRBJ2-2; D is ambiguous. Between the trimmed V and J ends, which lost 8 bases and 0 bases, there was a span of 13 bases. Germline lookup yields CDR1 MNHEY and CDR2 SVGEGT. The CDR3 consists of 15 residues. The CDR3 spells CASRHSVANTGELFF. As DNA, the CDR3 is TGTGCCAGCCGACATAGTGTCGCGAACACCGGGGAGCTGTTTTTT.

This clonotype turned up a few times. Germline is not matched at one junction end, which may reflect a read error. V usage is TRBV6-5 and J usage is TRBJ1-2; TRBD1 agrees at 8 bases. The germline V gene encodes CDR1 MNHEY and CDR2 SVGAGI. The CDR3 is 14 amino acids. The CDR3 coding sequence is TGTGCCAGCAGTCCGGACAGGGAAGAGACAGTGGTGAGGTTC. It specifies CASSPDREETVVRF.

Many counts were recorded for this clonotype. The genes are TRBV10-3 and TRBJ2-5; tentatively, D is TRBD2 (6 bases). The CDR3 loop spans 14 amino acids. V dropped 3 bases and J dropped 4 bases, with 12 bases sitting between them. The germline gives CDR1 ENHRY, CDR2 SYGVKD. DNA of the CDR3: TGTGCCATCAGTGACCCGACTAGATCAGAGACCCAGTACTTC. It translates to CAISDPTRSETQYF.

The table lists this clonotype with a few counts. This chain connects TRBV28 to TRBJ2-7; unclear D gene. Germline loops: CDR1 MDHEN, CDR2 SYDVKM. The CDR3 is 14 residues long. Trimming removed 3 bases from V and 4 bases from J, with 13 bases in between. The chain's CDR3 is CASSLSSSGYEQYF. CDR3 DNA: TGTGCCAGCAGTTTGAGTTCTAGTGGGTACGAGCAGTACTTC.

This chain connects TRBV20-1 to TRBJ1-4; D call uncertain. The germline gives CDR1 DFQATT, CDR2 SNEGSKA (reference sequence). Deletions cut 5 bases from V and 4 bases from J, with 8 bases between. The CDR3 covers 12 residues. This CDR3 is CSASGINEKLFF. As DNA, the CDR3 is TGCAGTGCTTCCGGGATTAATGAAAAACTGTTTTTT.

The J gene is TRBJ1-1, the V gene TRBV6-2 or TRBV6-3; 9 positions agree with TRBD1. Germline loops: CDR1 MNHEY, CDR2 SVGEGT. The CDR3 totals 15 residues. J lost 0 bases, V lost 5 bases, and 4 bases had no gene match. The CDR3, as DNA: TGTGCCAGCAGTCAGAACAGGGGGCTGAACACTGAAGCTTTCTTT. Translating it yields CASSQNRGLNTEAFF.

This clonotype was detected a few times. CDR3 loop: CSARDLSTSGGDYSYNEQFF. In DNA, the CDR3 is TGCAGTGCTAGAGATCTTTCGACTAGCGGGGGGGATTACTCCTACAATGAGCAGTTCTTC. This chain connects TRBV20-1 to TRBJ2-1, with 14 bases fitting TRBD2. The V segment lost 0 bases and the J segment 0 bases; nucleotides outside the gene matches: 10. CDR1 and CDR2 (germline): DFQATT, SNEGSKA (reference sequence). This CDR3 is built from 20 residues.

This clonotype appeared many times. The chain carries TRBV10-3 and TRBJ1-2, with 9 bases that match TRBD1. CDR1 is ENHRY, CDR2 SYGVKD, per germline. CDR3 length: 13 amino acids. Trimming removed 7 bases from V and 7 bases from J; junction bases left unmatched: 7. The CDR3 DNA reads as TGTGCCATCACCAAGGACAGGGGAAGTGGCTACACCTTC. It yields the protein CAITKDRGSGYTF.